Below, one T cell receptor beta chain is given with its context. This sample stems from a study of blood T cell repertoires in COVID-19. The overall study: Samples of COVID-19 (acute and convalescent) were obtained from the United States, Italy and Spain.

This CDR3 is 16 amino acids long. Germline values: CDR1 MDHEN, CDR2 SYDVKM. Trimming removed 3 bases from V and 4 bases from J; junction bases left unmatched: 9. The table came from immunoSEQ multiplex PCR; TCRdb's copy has only in-frame clones and leaves some out. The data show about 140,000 clones, roughly 80% seen once. The chain uses TRBV28 and TRBJ1-5, with TRBD1 identical over 7 bases. The TCR comes from a woman between 50 and 59 years old with active or convalescent COVID-19. The specimen was peripheral blood. The CDR3 sequence is CASSLSPGTANQPQHF. In nucleotides, the CDR3 is TGTGCCAGCAGTTTGAGCCCCGGGACAGCGAATCAGCCCCAGCATTTT. Together with reference TRBV28 and TRBJ1-5, the CDR3 gives the full variable domain: DVKVTQSSRYLVKRTGEKVFLECVQDMDHENMFWYRQDPGLGLRLIYFSYDVKMKEKGDIPEGYSVSREKKERFSLILESASTNQTSMYLCASSLSPGTANQPQHFGDGTRLSIL.